This T cell receptor (beta chain) came from a study of T cells in Graves' hyperthyroidism and ophthalmopathy. Notes on the study in general: The model predicted ophthalmopathy a median around six months before onset.

Criteria for exclusion of patients were uncontrolled infection, other autoimmune disease, pregnancy or lactation. The source material, RNA transcripts, was used to amplify TCR beta CDR3 regions. The primer set for the first-round RT-PCR of the TCR CDR3 was HTBI. TCRdb processed the multiplex PCR reads anew with MiXCR; each CDR3 protein has one entry. The table records about 290,000 distinct CDR3 sequences, 13% of them present only once. The table lists this clonotype with many counts. Its antigen is not known. The length of the CDR3 is 13 residues. Germline assignment: CDR1 MNHEY and CDR2 SMNVEV (reference sequence). Unmatched junction bases numbered 4, after V lost 6 bases and J lost 5 bases.

Sequencing was carried out using blood. This receptor was identified in a woman in her 30s with Graves' hyperthyroidism that later progressed to Graves' ophthalmopathy. The chain uses TRBV27 and TRBJ2-7; 10 nucleotides agree with TRBD2. The CDR3 nucleotides are TGTGCCAGCAGCCCTAGCGGGGGCCACGAGCAGTACTTC. Translated, it gives CASSPSGGHEQYF.